This entry is about one TCR beta chain. The sample originates from a study of early T cells in non-severe SARS-CoV-2 infection. Germline V gives CDR1 SGHRS, CDR2 YFSETQ. Trimming stripped 4 bases from V and 0 bases from J, with 13 bases between. This CDR3 region has 15 residues. TCRdb reprocessed the 5' RACE reads with MiXCR, giving one entry per CDR3 protein. The sample records about 47,000 distinct CDR3 sequences, roughly 9.4% being singletons. This TCR came from an adult who was a healthcare worker with PCR-confirmed SARS-CoV-2 infection or an uninfected control (not recorded which). The chain is built from TRBV5-1 and TRBJ1-1; TRBD1 is a possible D gene (6 bases). The specimen was whole blood, collected at baseline. This CDR3 is CASSDAQGMNTEAFF. CDR3 nucleotide sequence: TGCGCCAGCAGCGACGCACAGGGCATGAACACTGAAGCTTTCTTT.